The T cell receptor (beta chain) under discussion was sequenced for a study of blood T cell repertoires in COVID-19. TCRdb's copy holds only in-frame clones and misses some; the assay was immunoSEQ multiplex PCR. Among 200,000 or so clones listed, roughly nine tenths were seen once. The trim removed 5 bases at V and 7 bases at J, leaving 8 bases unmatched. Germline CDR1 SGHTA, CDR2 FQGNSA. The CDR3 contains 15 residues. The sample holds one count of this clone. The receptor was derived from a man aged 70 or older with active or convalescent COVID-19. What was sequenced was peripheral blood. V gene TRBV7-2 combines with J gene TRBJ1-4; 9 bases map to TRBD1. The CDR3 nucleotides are TGTGCCAGCAGCGCGACCGGGACAGGGTCTGAAAAACTGTTTTTT. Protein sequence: CASSATGTGSEKLFF.